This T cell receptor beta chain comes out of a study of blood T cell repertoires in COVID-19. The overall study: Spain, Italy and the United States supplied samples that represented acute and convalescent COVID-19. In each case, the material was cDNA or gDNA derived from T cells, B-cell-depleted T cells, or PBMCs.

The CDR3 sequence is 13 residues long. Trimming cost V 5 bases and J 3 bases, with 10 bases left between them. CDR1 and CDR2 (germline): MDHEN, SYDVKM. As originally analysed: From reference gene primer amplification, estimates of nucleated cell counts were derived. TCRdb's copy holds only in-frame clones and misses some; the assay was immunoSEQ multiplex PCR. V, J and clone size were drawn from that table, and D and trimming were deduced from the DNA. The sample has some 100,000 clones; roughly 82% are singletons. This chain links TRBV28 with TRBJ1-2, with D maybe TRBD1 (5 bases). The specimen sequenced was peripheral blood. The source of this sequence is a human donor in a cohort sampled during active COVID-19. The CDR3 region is CASSTLTDYGYTF. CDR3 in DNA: TGTGCCAGCAGTACCCTGACAGACTATGGCTACACCTTC.